A selection of T cell receptor beta chains follows, all from one sample in a study of T cell repertoires in cytomegalovirus infection. No cognate antigen is known for these TCRs. TCRdb re-analysed the reads in MiXCR, keeping a single row per CDR3 protein. This sample has a few hundred thousand distinct CDR3 sequences, with 20% to 25% found just once. The specimen comprised cultured PBMCs, sampled from culture after CMV antigen stimulation. The receptors originated from a human donor in good health (CMV status not recorded). Some clones in this sample may be carry-over from other donors' samples. The CDR3 runs from the conserved cysteine through the conserved F or W.

TRBV7-9	CASSPSSGSTNEQFF
TRBV6-2/TRBV6-3	CASTLTGPGDTQYF
TRBV6-6	CASSYVGEQPQHF
TRBV6-6	CASSYSKVYNEQFF
TRBV10-3	CAIHSGSGTDTQYF
TRBV25-1	CASSEYRKGRTDPYNSPLHF
TRBV6-6	CASSRTSGSGENIQYF
TRBV7-2	CASLGRVSETQYF
TRBV4-3	CASSQVGTSANNEQFF
TRBV30	CAGTGTISYNEQFF
TRBV2	CAREPGQGESEAFF
TRBV10-3	CATSGPNQPQHF
TRBV29-1	CSVESSGANVLTF
TRBV7-2	CASSPQTGGNQPQHF
TRBV11-2	CASSRAGGPYNEQFF
TRBV7-2	CASAQGGTDTQYF
TRBV19	CASSIKSLGEQYF
TRBV7-2	CASSSPSGRHTGELFF
TRBV20-1	CSASDRVGNQPQHF
TRBV5-1	CASSSGLAGINTGELFF
TRBV11-2	CASSLDLSGRIGETQYF
TRBV11-3	CASSLATYSPLHF
TRBV4-1	CASSHSGGDSYNEQFF
TRBV29-1	CSVRLAGISEQYF
TRBV20-1	CSAQDGRQETQYF
TRBV10-3	CAISATDSPLLF
TRBV7-3	CASSLNGVSGANVLTF
TRBV11-2	CASSLGGLAGAPNTGELFF
TRBV19	CASSLRTYGYTF
TRBV4-1	CASSQTKSGRAYNEQFF
TRBV7-4	CASSFNPRASSGRAYGPYEQYF
TRBV7-3	CASTVTPGGFVLTF
TRBV11-2	CASSLVGQGIIGTEAFF